Presented here are 4 T cell receptor beta chains from one specimen sequenced in a study of blood T cell repertoires in COVID-19. Sequencing was performed with immunoSEQ multiplex PCR; in TCRdb, only in-frame clones are kept and a portion is missing. The sample shows around 260,000 clones, approximately 85% of them seen only once. Material: PBMCs or T cells enriched from blood (not recorded which). The receptors stem from a woman aged 25 to 39 who had recovered from COVID-19.

The rearrangement links TRBV18 to TRBJ1-4; D remains ambiguous. Trimming stripped 5 bases from V and 2 bases from J, with 15 bases between. The CDR3 covers 16 residues. The germline CDR1 and CDR2 sequences are KGHSH and LQKENI. CDR3: CASSSNSLRTNEKLFF. The DNA of the CDR3 is TGTGCCAGCTCATCCAACTCCTTGAGGACTAATGAAAAACTGTTTTTT.

The CDR3 nucleotides are TGTGCCAGTAGTCTACCACGGGAGCTTCCACTGTACGAGCAGTACTTC. Its translation is CASSLPRELPLYEQYF. The chain joins TRBV19 to TRBJ2-7; D may be TRBD2 (6 bases). The CDR3 extends over 16 amino acids. Germline CDR1 is LNHDA and CDR2 is SQIVND (reference sequence). V was pared by 5 bases and J by 4 bases, with 21 bases between.

The rearrangement uses TRBV3-1 (or the pseudogene TRBV3-2) and TRBJ1-1, with 9 nucleotides matching TRBD1. J gave up 2 bases and V 4 bases, and 2 bases lay outside the gene matches. The CDR3 has 14 amino acids. CDR1 LGHDT and CDR2 YNNKEL come from the germline V gene (reference sequence). CDR3 bases: TGTGCCAGCAGCCGACAGGGGGTAAACACTGAAGCTTTCTTT. Its protein product is CASSRQGVNTEAFF.

The chain uses TRBV30 and TRBJ1-2, with no clear D. The germline V gene encodes CDR1 GTSNPN and CDR2 SVGIG (reference sequence). V lost 7 bases and J lost 8, with 14 bases in between. This CDR3 is 11 amino acids long. The CDR3: CASVSGGGYTF. The CDR3 region has the DNA TGTGCCTCCGTGAGCGGCGGAGGCTACACCTTC.